This T cell receptor beta chain appears in the sequencing data of a study of CD8 T cells in Susac syndrome. When the RNA was reverse transcribed, random hexamers were used with an input of about 0.5 to 1 ug. It was immunoSEQ multiplex PCR that amplified TCR beta CDR3 across 54 Vbeta and 13 Jbeta. TCRdb independently ran MiXCR on the immunoSEQ multiplex PCR reads; one entry per CDR3 protein. The table lists approximately 300,000 distinct CDR3 sequences, 70% to 90% of them singletons. High-throughput TCR beta sequencing covered peripheral CD8+ and CD4+ T cells. The authors negatively isolated CD8+ and CD4+ T cells and FACS-enriched TEMRA cells. The TCR was taken from a human donor with multiple sclerosis. The material sequenced was CD8+ T cells from PBMCs.

CDR3 amino acids: CASSVGVDEQFF. CDR3 in DNA: TGCGCCAGCAGCGTGGGGGTAGACGAGCAGTTCTTC. V usage is TRBV5-1 and J usage is TRBJ2-1; the D call may be TRBD1 or TRBD2 (5 bases each). V was clipped by 4 bases and J by 10 bases, with 12 bases between them. The CDR3 has 12 amino acids. CDR1 and CDR2 from the germline V gene are SGHRS and YFSETQ.